The next 24 T cell receptor beta chains were all read from a single sample in a study of blood T cell repertoires in COVID-19. Assay: immunoSEQ multiplex PCR; the TCRdb copy retains only in-frame clones and omits some. The data contain approximately 25,000 clones, about 72% of them singletons. Material: peripheral blood. The receptors stem from a woman of 80 years or more with acute or convalescent COVID-19.

This chain uses TRBV3-1 (or the pseudogene TRBV3-2) with TRBJ2-3, with D tentatively TRBD2 (6 bases). The CDR3 is made up of 13 amino acids. Germline values: CDR1 LGHDT, CDR2 YNNKEL (reference sequence). The V gene lost 4 bases and the J gene lost 1 base, with 6 bases spanning the gap. The CDR3 loop reads CASSRGGTDTQYF. CDR3 DNA sequence: TGTGCCAGCAGCCGGGGGGGCACAGATACGCAGTATTTT.

The V and J genes are TRBV5-1 and TRBJ2-2; TRBD1 aligns across 9 bases. V lost 4 bases to trimming and J lost 6 bases; unmatched junction nucleotides: 4. This CDR3 has 14 amino acids. Looked up from germline, CDR1 is SGHRS and CDR2 is YFSETQ. For the CDR3, the DNA is TGCGCCAGCAGCGGGCGGACAGGGGCCGGGGAGCTGTTTTTT. Protein product: CASSGRTGAGELFF.

The rearrangement links TRBV2 to TRBJ1-2, with 7 bases fitting TRBD1. Unmatched junction bases numbered 4, after V lost 4 bases and J lost 8 bases. The CDR3 runs 12 residues. CDR1 is SNHLY and CDR2 is FYNNEI in the germline V gene. CDR3 coding DNA: TGTGCCAGCAGTGTTGAGGGGGCGGGCTACACCTTC. Its protein is CASSVEGAGYTF.

This rearrangement joins TRBV5-1 to TRBJ2-1; 13 nucleotides line up with TRBD2. Germline-derived CDR1 and CDR2 are SGHRS and YFSETQ. Losses at the gene ends were 4 bases for V and 8 bases for J; bases not matched to a gene: 6. The CDR3 loop spans 15 amino acids. CDR3 residues: CASSALLAGGHEQFF. The CDR3 region has the DNA TGCGCCAGCAGCGCCCTACTAGCGGGAGGGCATGAGCAGTTCTTC.

This clone was detected only a few times. This chain connects TRBV6-5 to TRBJ2-2; 9 nucleotides line up with TRBD1. In germline, CDR1 is MNHEY, CDR2 SVGAGI. The junction had 7 bases not matched to a gene; V was cut back by 6 bases and J by 5 bases. There are 15 residues in the CDR3. The CDR3 bases are TGTGCCAGCAGGCTAGACAGGGGGGGAACCGGGGAGCTGTTTTTT. Translation gives CASRLDRGGTGELFF.

This clone was observed a handful of times. The CDR3 reads CASNRITGSTEAFF. In nucleotides, the CDR3 is TGTGCCAGCAACAGAATTACAGGGTCAACTGAAGCTTTCTTT. V gene TRBV6-5 combines with J gene TRBJ1-1; a weak D match, TRBD1 (6 bases). Trimming stripped 7 bases from V and 5 bases from J, with 17 bases between. This CDR3 is built from 14 residues. The germline V gene has CDR1 MNHEY and CDR2 SVGAGI.

The J gene is TRBJ2-2, the V gene TRBV5-5; tentatively, D is TRBD2 (5 bases). Germline loops: CDR1 SGHKS, CDR2 YYEKEE (reference sequence). Trimming cost V 4 bases and J 7 bases, with 11 bases left between them. CDR3 length: 13 residues. Written as DNA, the CDR3 is TGTGCCAGCAGCGAAGCGGTTAGCGGGGAGCTGTTTTTT. Amino acids: CASSEAVSGELFF.

This clone occurred a few times. J is TRBJ2-1 and V is TRBV6-1; perhaps TRBD2 as D (5 bases). The CDR3 contains 14 residues. Trimming stripped 2 bases from V and 1 base from J, with 6 bases between. Germline CDR1 reads MNHNS; CDR2 reads SASEGT. The CDR3 spells CASSERGSYNEQFF. CDR3 DNA sequence: TGTGCCAGCAGTGAACGGGGTTCCTACAATGAGCAGTTCTTC.

This chain connects TRBV2 to TRBJ2-7, with 10 positions matching TRBD2. The CDR3 sequence is 14 residues long. Germline V CDR1 and CDR2: SNHLY, FYNNEI. V was clipped by 7 bases and J by 6 bases; unmatched bases: 9. CDR3 DNA: TGTGCCAGCACCCTTACTAGCGGGGTTGGCGAGCAGTACTTC. Encoded protein: CASTLTSGVGEQYF.

This clone showed up just a few times. The J gene is TRBJ1-3, the V gene TRBV2; D gene uncertain. V lost 4 bases, J lost 0 bases, and 13 bases lay in between. Germline-derived CDR1 and CDR2 are SNHLY and FYNNEI. The CDR3 runs 16 residues. The CDR3 here is CASSGLPSFSGNTIYF. The CDR3 nucleotides read TGTGCCAGCAGTGGGTTGCCCAGTTTCTCTGGAAACACCATATATTTT.

This chain uses TRBV4-1 with TRBJ2-1; TRBD2 aligns across 10 bases. The germline V gene encodes CDR1 MGHRA and CDR2 YSYEKL. The V segment lost 0 bases and the J segment 10 bases; nucleotides outside the gene matches: 6. The CDR3 consists of 15 residues. The CDR3 nucleotides are TGCGCCAGCAGCCAAGATTTCAGCGGGGGGGGAGAGCAGTTCTTC. It specifies CASSQDFSGGGEQFF.

This rearrangement joins TRBV7-3 to TRBJ1-1; tentative D call: TRBD1 (5 bases). Germline V CDR1 and CDR2: SGHTA, FQGTGA. The CDR3 contains 15 residues. Trimming stripped 0 bases from V and 4 bases from J, with 12 bases between. The CDR3 DNA follows: TGTGCCAGCAGCTTAACTTATGGGGGAGGCACTGAAGCTTTCTTT. Its protein is CASSLTYGGGTEAFF.

V and J are TRBV7-9 and TRBJ1-1, with D possibly TRBD1 on 5 matching bases. The length of the CDR3 is 15 residues. V shed 5 bases and J shed 3 bases, with 16 bases lying between them. Germline V CDR1 and CDR2: SEHNR, FQNEAQ (reference sequence). In DNA, the CDR3 is TGTGCCAGCAGCGGAAGCGTGGGGCAGGACACTGAAGCTTTCTTT. Protein sequence: CASSGSVGQDTEAFF.

The V call is TRBV5-4, the J call TRBJ1-6, with TRBD1 matching 7 bases. After removal of 4 bases from V and 8 bases from J, the junction contained 12 bases not matched to a gene. Germline V CDR1 and CDR2: SGHNT, YYREEE (reference sequence). The CDR3 is made up of 16 amino acids. The CDR3 coding sequence is TGTGCCAGCAGCGCGGGGGGACAGAGTATTTATTCACCCCTCCACTTT. Encoded protein: CASSAGGQSIYSPLHF.

J is TRBJ2-7 and V is TRBV7-2; D gene ambiguous. CDR3 length: 15 amino acids. V dropped 1 base and J dropped 0 bases, with 10 bases sitting between them. Germline CDR1 is SGHTA and CDR2 is FQGNSA. CDR3 amino acids: CASSLDYTSSYEQYF. The CDR3 region has the DNA TGTGCCAGCAGCTTAGATTATACCAGCTCCTACGAGCAGTACTTC.

The count of this clone is one. The chain joins TRBV2 to TRBJ2-1, with a tentative D call TRBD1 (5 bases). There are 15 residues in the CDR3. Trimming stripped 4 bases from V and 7 bases from J, with 17 bases between. CDR1 and CDR2 (germline): SNHLY, FYNNEI. CDR3 loop: CASSAQGVLENEQFF. The CDR3 nucleotides are TGTGCCAGCAGTGCTCAGGGTGTGTTGGAGAATGAGCAGTTCTTC.

V and J are TRBV6-5 and TRBJ2-3, with D perhaps matching TRBD2 (7 bases). This CDR3 comprises 14 residues. Between the trimmed V and J ends, which lost 4 bases and 4 bases, there was a span of 12 bases. Germline CDR1 and CDR2: MNHEY and SVGAGI. The CDR3 nucleotides are TGTGCCAGCAGTTCGGGGGGCGTCGCAGATACGCAGTATTTT. Its translation: CASSSGGVADTQYF.

The V gene is TRBV28, the J gene TRBJ1-2; D remains unclear. V shed 4 bases and J shed 2 bases, with 26 bases lying between them. The CDR3 is 19 amino acids. The germline V gene encodes CDR1 MDHEN and CDR2 SYDVKM. For the CDR3, the DNA is TGTGCCAGCAGTTCCCTCACTGACACCCTCCCTCAGTGGAACTATGGCTACACCTTC. Protein product: CASSSLTDTLPQWNYGYTF.

The chain combines TRBV5-1 with TRBJ2-5, with a weak D call TRBD1 (6 bases). In germline, CDR1 is SGHRS, CDR2 YFSETQ. CDR3 length: 18 amino acids. Trimming removed 3 bases from V and 3 bases from J, with 24 bases in between. The CDR3 DNA reads TGCGCCAGCAGCTCTGGGGGTGGCGTGGGACAAAGAGAAGAGACCCAGTACTTC. Translating gives CASSSGGGVGQREETQYF.

The gene calls are TRBV10-3 and TRBJ2-2, with D maybe TRBD1 (5 bases). CDR1 ENHRY and CDR2 SYGVKD come from the germline V gene. V was cut by 0 bases and J by 2 bases, with 13 bases left in between. This CDR3 is built from 17 residues. CDR3 sequence reads: CAISESQGQANTGELFF. In DNA form, the CDR3 reads TGTGCCATCAGTGAGTCCCAGGGCCAGGCCAACACCGGGGAGCTGTTTTTT.

The rearrangement joins TRBV19 to TRBJ1-5, with unresolved D. The CDR3 sequence is 16 residues long. Germline V lookup: CDR1 LNHDA, CDR2 SQIVND (reference sequence). Trimming took off 0 bases at V and 6 bases at J, with 15 bases between the two ends. The CDR3 DNA reads as TGTGCCAGTAGTATAGATCCGTCCGGGGATGGTCAGCCCCAGCATTTT. Protein: CASSIDPSGDGQPQHF.

The rearrangement links TRBV19 to TRBJ1-5; perhaps TRBD1 as D (6 bases). The V end was cut by 1 base, the J end by 2 bases, with 6 bases between. This CDR3 spans 14 amino acids. The germline V gene encodes CDR1 LNHDA and CDR2 SQIVND (reference sequence). The CDR3 bases are TGTGCCAGTAGTATAGGACAGGGCAATCAGCCCCAGCATTTT. Its protein product is CASSIGQGNQPQHF.

V and J are TRBV7-8 and TRBJ2-5; possible D gene TRBD2, 6 bases. The germline V gene encodes CDR1 SGHVS and CDR2 FQNEAQ. The germline V and J ends were trimmed by 4 bases and 2 bases, with 8 bases remaining between them. This CDR3 contains 13 residues. The CDR3 bases are TGTGCCAGCAGCTCGGGACTGCAAGAGACCCAGTACTTC. Protein: CASSSGLQETQYF.

V is TRBV30 and J is TRBJ1-6; unclear D gene. CDR3 length: 15 amino acids. Germline V gene data show CDR1 as GTSNPN and CDR2 as SVGIG (reference sequence). The ends were cut back, 3 bases at V and 7 bases at J, with 16 bases in the middle. CDR3: CAWSEGTVFNSPLHF. The CDR3 nucleotides are TGTGCCTGGAGCGAAGGAACAGTATTCAATTCACCCCTCCACTTT.